This TCR beta chain is drawn from a study of T cell repertoires in cytomegalovirus infection. The CDR3 contains 15 residues. The germline gives CDR1 MNHNS, CDR2 SASEGT. V lost 2 bases, J lost 4 bases, and 8 bases stayed unmatched. About this clonotype: Its antigen is unknown.

TCRdb ran MiXCR on the reads and lists one entry per CDR3 protein. The sample consists of about 360,000 distinct CDR3 sequences, about 35% of them appearing once. The TCR comes from a human donor in good health (CMV status not recorded). Some clones in this sample may be carry-over from other donors' samples. The chain carries TRBV6-1 and TRBJ2-7; TRBD1 matches at 7 bases. The sequenced sample was cultured PBMCs, obtained from culture after CMV antigen stimulation. CDR3 loop: CASSEIWDRQYEQYF. The DNA of the CDR3 is TGTGCCAGCAGTGAAATCTGGGACAGACAATACGAGCAGTACTTC.